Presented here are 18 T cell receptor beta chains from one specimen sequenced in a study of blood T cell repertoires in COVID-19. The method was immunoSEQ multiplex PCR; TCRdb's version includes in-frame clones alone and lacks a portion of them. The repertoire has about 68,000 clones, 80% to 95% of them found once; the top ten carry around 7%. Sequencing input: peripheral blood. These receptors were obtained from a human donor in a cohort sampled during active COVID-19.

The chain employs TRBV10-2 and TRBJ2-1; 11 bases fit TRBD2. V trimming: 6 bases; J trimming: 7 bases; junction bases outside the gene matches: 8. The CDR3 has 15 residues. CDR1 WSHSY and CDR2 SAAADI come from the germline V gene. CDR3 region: CASRVAGGPGNEQFF. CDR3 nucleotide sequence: TGCGCCAGCAGAGTAGCGGGGGGGCCGGGGAATGAGCAGTTCTTC.

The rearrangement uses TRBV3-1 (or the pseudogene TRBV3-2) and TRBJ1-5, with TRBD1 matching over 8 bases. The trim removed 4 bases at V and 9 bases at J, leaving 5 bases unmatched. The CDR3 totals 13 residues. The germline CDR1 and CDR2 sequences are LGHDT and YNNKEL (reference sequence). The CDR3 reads CASSPDRVRPQHF. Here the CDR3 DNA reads TGTGCCAGCAGCCCGGACAGGGTGCGGCCCCAGCATTTT.

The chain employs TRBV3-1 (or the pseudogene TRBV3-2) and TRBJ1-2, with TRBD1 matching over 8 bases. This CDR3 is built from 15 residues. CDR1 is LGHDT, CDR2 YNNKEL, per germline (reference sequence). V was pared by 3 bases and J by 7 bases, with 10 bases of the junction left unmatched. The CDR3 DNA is TGTGCCAGCAGCCATGGGGACAGGCAAGCGTTTGGCTACACCTTC. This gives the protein CASSHGDRQAFGYTF.

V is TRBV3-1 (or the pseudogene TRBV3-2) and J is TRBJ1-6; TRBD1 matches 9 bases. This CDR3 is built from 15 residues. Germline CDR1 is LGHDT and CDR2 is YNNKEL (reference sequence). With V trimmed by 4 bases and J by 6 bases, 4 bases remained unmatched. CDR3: CASSRDRGSNSPLHF. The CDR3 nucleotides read TGTGCCAGCAGCCGAGACAGGGGGAGTAATTCACCCCTCCACTTT.

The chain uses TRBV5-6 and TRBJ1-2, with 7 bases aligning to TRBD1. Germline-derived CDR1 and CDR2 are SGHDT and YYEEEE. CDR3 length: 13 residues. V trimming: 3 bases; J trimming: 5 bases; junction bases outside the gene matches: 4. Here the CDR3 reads CASSYGTAYGYTF. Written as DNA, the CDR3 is TGTGCCAGCAGCTATGGGACAGCTTATGGCTACACCTTC.

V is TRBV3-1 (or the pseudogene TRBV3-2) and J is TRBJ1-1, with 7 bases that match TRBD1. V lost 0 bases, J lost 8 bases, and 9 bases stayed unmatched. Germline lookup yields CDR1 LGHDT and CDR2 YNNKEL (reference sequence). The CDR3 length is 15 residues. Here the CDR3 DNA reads TGTGCCAGCAGCCAAGAGGAAACACGGGGACAGGAAGCTTTCTTT. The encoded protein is CASSQEETRGQEAFF.

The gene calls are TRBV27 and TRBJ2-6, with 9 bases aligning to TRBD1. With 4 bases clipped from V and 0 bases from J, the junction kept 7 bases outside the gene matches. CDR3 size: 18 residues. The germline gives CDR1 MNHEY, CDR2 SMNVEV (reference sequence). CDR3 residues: CASSSPTGGHSGANVLTF. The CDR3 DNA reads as TGTGCCAGCAGTTCTCCGACAGGGGGTCACTCTGGGGCCAACGTCCTGACTTTC.

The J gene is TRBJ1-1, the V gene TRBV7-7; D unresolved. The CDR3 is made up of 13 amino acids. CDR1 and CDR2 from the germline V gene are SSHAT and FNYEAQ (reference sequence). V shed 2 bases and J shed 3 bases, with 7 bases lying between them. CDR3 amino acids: CASSLKRDTEAFF. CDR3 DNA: TGTGCCAGCAGCTTAAAGAGGGACACTGAAGCTTTCTTT.

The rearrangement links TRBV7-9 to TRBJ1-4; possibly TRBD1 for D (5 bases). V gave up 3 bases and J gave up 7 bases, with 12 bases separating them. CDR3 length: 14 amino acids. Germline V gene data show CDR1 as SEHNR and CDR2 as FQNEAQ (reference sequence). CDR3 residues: CASSLGQGSEKLFF. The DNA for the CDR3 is TGTGCCAGCAGCTTGGGGCAGGGTTCTGAAAAACTGTTTTTT.

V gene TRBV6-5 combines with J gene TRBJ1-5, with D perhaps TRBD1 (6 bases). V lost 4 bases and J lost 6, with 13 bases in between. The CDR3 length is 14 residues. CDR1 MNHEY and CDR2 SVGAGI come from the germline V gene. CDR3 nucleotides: TGTGCCAGCAGTTCGCACAGGGCCGGTCAGCCCCAGCATTTT. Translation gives CASSSHRAGQPQHF.

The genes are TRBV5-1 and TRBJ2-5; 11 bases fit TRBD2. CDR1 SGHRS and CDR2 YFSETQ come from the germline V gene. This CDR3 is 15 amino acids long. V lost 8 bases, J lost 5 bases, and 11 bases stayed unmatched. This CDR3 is CASEVAGGPGETQYF. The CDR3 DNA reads TGCGCCAGTGAAGTAGCGGGGGGGCCGGGGGAGACCCAGTACTTC.

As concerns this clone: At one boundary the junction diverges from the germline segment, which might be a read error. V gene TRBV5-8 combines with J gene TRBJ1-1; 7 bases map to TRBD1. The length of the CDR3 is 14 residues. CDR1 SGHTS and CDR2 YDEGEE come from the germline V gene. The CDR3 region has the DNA TGTGCCAGCAGCCGGGACAGCTTGAACACTGAGGCTTTCTTT. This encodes CASSRDSLNTEAFF.

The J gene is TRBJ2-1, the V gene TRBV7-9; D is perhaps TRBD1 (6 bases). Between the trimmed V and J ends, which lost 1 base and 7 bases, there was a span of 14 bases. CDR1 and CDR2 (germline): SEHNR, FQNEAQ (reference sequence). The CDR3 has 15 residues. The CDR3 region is CASSLETGGWNEQFF. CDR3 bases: TGTGCCAGCAGCTTAGAGACAGGCGGCTGGAATGAGCAGTTCTTC.

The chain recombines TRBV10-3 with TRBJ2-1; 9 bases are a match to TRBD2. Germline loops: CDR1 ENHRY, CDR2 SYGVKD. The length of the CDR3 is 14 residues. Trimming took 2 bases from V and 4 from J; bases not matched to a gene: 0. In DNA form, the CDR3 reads TGTGCCATCAGTGAGACTAGCGGGTACAATGAGCAGTTCTTC. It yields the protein CAISETSGYNEQFF.

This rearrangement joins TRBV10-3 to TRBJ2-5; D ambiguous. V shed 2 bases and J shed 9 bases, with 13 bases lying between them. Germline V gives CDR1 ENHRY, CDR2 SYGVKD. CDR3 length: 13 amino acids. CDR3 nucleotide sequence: TGTGCCATCAGTGAGGGCATCATCACACCCCAGTACTTC. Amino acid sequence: CAISEGIITPQYF.

This chain's CDR3 is CATSSVDWVYGYTF. CDR3 DNA sequence: TGTGCCACCAGCAGTGTGGACTGGGTATATGGCTACACCTTC. The chain employs TRBV15 and TRBJ1-2, with D uncertain. V lost 3 bases and J 5 bases, leaving 13 bases between the germline ends. CDR1 and CDR2 (germline): LNHNV, YYDKDF (reference sequence). This CDR3 region has 14 residues.

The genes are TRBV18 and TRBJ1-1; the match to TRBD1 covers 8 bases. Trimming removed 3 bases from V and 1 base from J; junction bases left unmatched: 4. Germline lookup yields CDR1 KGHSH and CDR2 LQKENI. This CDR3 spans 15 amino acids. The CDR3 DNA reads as TGTGCCAGCTCACCCGCCGGACAGGGGAACACTGAAGCTTTCTTT. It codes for CASSPAGQGNTEAFF.

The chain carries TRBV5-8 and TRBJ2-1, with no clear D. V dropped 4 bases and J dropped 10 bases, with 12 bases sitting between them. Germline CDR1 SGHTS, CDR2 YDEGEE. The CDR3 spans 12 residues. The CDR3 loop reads CASSLVLREQFF. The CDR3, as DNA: TGTGCCAGCAGCCTGGTCTTGAGGGAGCAGTTCTTC.